Sequencing of this T cell receptor (beta chain) was carried out in a study of blood T cell repertoires in COVID-19. Overall study: Nucleic acid was either cDNA or gDNA, and it came from T cells, B-cell-depleted T cells, or PBMCs.

Original methodology: Nucleated cell counts were estimated from reference gene primer amplification. Clones were sequenced by immunoSEQ multiplex PCR, and TCRdb holds only the in-frame ones, with some missing. V, J and clone size derive from that table, while D and trimming were established from the DNA sequence. Among 150,000 or so clones listed, approximately 90% were seen once. The sequenced material came from peripheral blood. This TCR was sampled from a man in his sixties with active or convalescent COVID-19.

As DNA, the CDR3 is TGTGCCAGCAGCGCCGGGACTAGCGCCGGGGAGCTGTTTTTT. It translates to CASSAGTSAGELFF. The chain employs TRBV9 and TRBJ2-2; 10 bases are a match to TRBD2. J gave up 6 bases and V 3 bases, and 2 bases lay outside the gene matches. Germline-derived CDR1 and CDR2 are SGDLS and YYNGEE. There are 14 residues in the CDR3. Full variable domain (remainder filled in from reference TRBV9 and TRBJ2-2): DSGVTQTPKHLITATGQRVTLRCSPRSGDLSVYWYQQSLDQGLQFLIQYYNGEERAKGNILERFSAQQFPDLHSELNLSSLELGDSALYFCASSAGTSAGELFFGEGSRLTVL.